This TCR beta chain was retrieved from a study of T-cell memory formation after mild COVID-19. Study-wide results and limits: Cross-reactive memory apparently joined, as some responding clones appeared in pre-infection memory. Those CD4+ clones that contracted were mainly in CM and EM (CD8+ ones in EMRA).

TCRdb reprocessed the 5' RACE reads via MiXCR and lists one record per CDR3 protein. This table has 470,000 or so distinct CDR3 sequences, about 20% appearing once. Per germline, CDR1 SGHRS and CDR2 YFSETQ. The CDR3 contains 15 residues. J lost 6 bases, V lost 2 bases, and 4 bases had no gene match. With respect to this clonotype: The antigen is unknown.

The sequenced material came from PBMCs or a T cell subset sorted from them (not recorded which). The sequence came from an adult woman who had mild COVID-19 (a few samples of this study predate the infection). Cell type and time point are not known. V gene TRBV5-1 combines with J gene TRBJ2-2; 10 bases are shared with TRBD2. This chain's CDR3 is CASSLAGGQAGELFF. CDR3 bases: TGCGCCAGCAGCTTAGCGGGAGGGCAGGCCGGGGAGCTGTTTTTT.